Each of the 14 T cell receptor beta chains below was sequenced from the same sample in a study of shared clonotypes between healthy human individuals. Only in-frame clones appear in the TCRdb table, and some are missing; sequencing was by immunoSEQ multiplex PCR. Of around 2.1 million clones listed, more than 90% are singletons. The sample comprised naive CD4+ T cells sorted from blood. Subset indicated: CD45RA+ positively selected. Every receptor here comes from a man aged 18 to 30 in good health.

V is TRBV6-5 and J is TRBJ2-2; D unresolved. Trimming removed 5 bases from V and 3 bases from J, with 10 bases in between. The CDR3 has 14 residues. Germline CDR1 is MNHEY and CDR2 is SVGAGI. The CDR3 is CASSPDFDTGELFF. DNA for the CDR3: TGTGCCAGCAGTCCAGACTTCGACACCGGGGAGCTGTTTTTT.

The V gene is TRBV19, the J gene TRBJ1-2, with 8 bases aligning to TRBD1. Germline V gene lookup returns CDR1 LNHDA and CDR2 SQIVND (reference sequence). Germline trimming cut 4 bases from V and 0 bases from J; bases unmatched to any gene: 4. CDR3 length equals 15 residues. The CDR3 region is CASSTLTGANYGYTF. In DNA, the CDR3 is TGTGCCAGTAGTACCTTGACAGGGGCTAACTATGGCTACACCTTC.

Regarding this clone: Different DNA sequences within this sample yield the same CDR3. This rearrangement joins TRBV12-5 to TRBJ2-2, with TRBD1 matching over 8 bases. Germline V gives CDR1 LGHNT, CDR2 FRNRAP. The CDR3 is 16 amino acids. V trimming: 3 bases; J trimming: 0 bases; junction bases outside the gene matches: 3. The CDR3 sequence: CASGLGQGANTGELFF. DNA for the CDR3: TGTGCTAGTGGTTTAGGACAGGGAGCGAACACCGGGGAGCTGTTTTTT.

V usage is TRBV6-5 and J usage is TRBJ1-3; the D gene is possibly TRBD1 (5 bases). The germline CDR1 and CDR2 sequences are MNHEY and SVGAGI. Trimming cost V 6 bases and J 0 bases, with 12 bases left between them. This CDR3 region has 15 residues. For the CDR3, the DNA is TGTGCCAGCAGATTGGACACCTTCTCTGGAAACACCATATATTTT. Protein sequence: CASRLDTFSGNTIYF.

Details on this clone: An end of the junction differs from the germline gene, which may be a read error. This chain connects TRBV7-8 to TRBJ2-1; D remains ambiguous. Germline V lookup: CDR1 SGHVS, CDR2 FQNEAQ. The length of the CDR3 is 17 residues. CDR3: CASRLGNGLWGYNEQFF. In nucleotides, the CDR3 is TGTGCCAGCAGATTAGGGAATGGGCTATGGGGCTACAATGAGCAGTTCTTC.

Of note for this clone: Within the sample, other DNA sequences also encode this same CDR3. The chain recombines TRBV5-1 with TRBJ2-5; no clear D. The V gene lost 2 bases and the J gene lost 4 bases, with 6 bases spanning the gap. There are 12 residues in the CDR3. The germline CDR1 and CDR2 sequences are SGHRS and YFSETQ. The CDR3 sequence: CASSLNGETQYF. The CDR3 DNA reads TGCGCCAGCAGCTTAAATGGAGAGACCCAGTACTTC.

Only one count was recorded for this clone. This sample also contains other DNA sequences that code for the same CDR3. The rearrangement uses TRBV6-5 and TRBJ2-3; 10 bases map to TRBD1. From germline, CDR1 is MNHEY and CDR2 SVGAGI. The CDR3 is made up of 15 amino acids. V was pared by 5 bases and J by 0 bases, with 2 bases of the junction left unmatched. The CDR3 region is CASSRQGASTDTQYF. The CDR3 DNA reads TGTGCCAGCAGTCGACAGGGGGCCAGCACAGATACGCAGTATTTT.

The chain employs TRBV10-3 and TRBJ2-7; 12 nucleotides line up with TRBD2. The CDR3 spans 14 residues. CDR1 ENHRY and CDR2 SYGVKD come from the germline V gene. Trimming at V came to 3 bases and at J to 5 bases, leaving 2 bases not matched to a gene. As DNA, the CDR3 is TGTGCCATCAGTGATCGGACTAGCGGGAACGAGCAGTACTTC. Translation gives CAISDRTSGNEQYF.

This sequence joins TRBV5-1 and TRBJ2-1, with 11 bases identical to TRBD2. The CDR3 runs 16 residues. V trimming: 3 bases; J trimming: 2 bases; junction bases outside the gene matches: 4. Germline assignment: CDR1 SGHRS and CDR2 YFSETQ. CDR3 nucleotides: TGCGCCAGCAGCTCTAGCGGGGGGCCGGCCTACAATGAGCAGTTCTTC. Amino acids: CASSSSGGPAYNEQFF.

The chain combines TRBV2 with TRBJ2-7; the match to TRBD2 covers 9 bases. CDR1 and CDR2 (germline): SNHLY, FYNNEI. V dropped 6 bases and J dropped 4; count of bases not matched to a gene: 7. The CDR3 totals 14 residues. CDR3 sequence: CASRLLAGAYEQYF. The CDR3 coding sequence is TGTGCCAGCAGACTGTTAGCGGGAGCTTACGAGCAGTACTTC.

The chain links TRBV18 to TRBJ1-6, with 9 bases aligning to TRBD1. The CDR3 spans 16 residues. J lost 7 bases, V lost 3 bases, and 7 bases had no gene match. Germline V CDR1 and CDR2: KGHSH, LQKENI. The CDR3 loop reads CASSPYRQGENSPLHF. CDR3 sequence (DNA): TGTGCCAGCTCACCGTATCGACAGGGGGAAAATTCACCCCTCCACTTT.

The rearrangement joins TRBV5-1 to TRBJ2-7; D ambiguous. The CDR3 has 15 residues. Between the trimmed V and J ends, which lost 0 bases and 0 bases, there was a span of 10 bases. The germline gives CDR1 SGHRS, CDR2 YFSETQ. CDR3 loop: CASSLEVGRSYEQYF. The CDR3 bases are TGCGCCAGCAGCTTGGAGGTAGGGCGCTCCTACGAGCAGTACTTC.

This clone was seen once. CDR3 amino acids: CASSPGTGSGNTIYF. CDR3 DNA: TGTGCCAGCAGCCCGGGAACAGGGTCTGGAAACACCATATATTTT. The chain links TRBV5-6 to TRBJ1-3, with D tentatively TRBD1 (6 bases). Trimming removed 4 bases from V and 1 base from J, with 12 bases in between. The CDR3 covers 15 residues. Per the germline V gene, CDR1 is SGHDT and CDR2 is YYEEEE.

The chain couples TRBV6-1 to TRBJ2-7; 12 bases agree with TRBD2. Unmatched junction bases numbered 4, after V lost 3 bases and J lost 4 bases. The CDR3 has 15 residues. Germline V gene lookup returns CDR1 MNHNS and CDR2 SASEGT. CDR3 amino acids: CASSEPGLAGYEQYF. The CDR3 coding sequence is TGTGCCAGCAGTGAGCCGGGACTAGCGGGTTACGAGCAGTACTTC.